What follows is one T cell receptor (beta chain) and its context. Trimming shortened V by 0 bases and J by 8 bases, and 15 bases separated the two germline ends. Germline V CDR1 and CDR2: SGHRS, YFSETQ. The CDR3 has 15 amino acids. This sample is part of a study of shared clonotypes between healthy human individuals. Sequencing used immunoSEQ multiplex PCR; TCRdb keeps in-frame clones, though not all of them. The data show 2 million or so clones, about 95% seen once. The source of this sequence is a man between 18 and 35 years old in good health. Input material: naive CD4+ T cells sorted from blood. Specified subset: CD45RA+ positively selected. This chain uses TRBV5-1 with TRBJ2-1; a possible D gene is TRBD2 (5 bases). CDR3 nucleotide sequence: TGCGCCAGCAGCTTGGCCGGACTCCTTTCGCATGAGCAGTTCTTC. It specifies CASSLAGLLSHEQFF.